Listed below are T cell receptor beta chains from one sample, sequenced in a study of spatial heterogeneity in lung cancer. TCRdb re-called the 5' RACE reads with MiXCR, one entry per CDR3 protein. The profile shows more than 65,000 distinct CDR3 sequences, 10% to 15% of them singletons. The sample was PBMCs, taken at surgery. The receptors shown here come from a male donor with early-stage non-small cell lung cancer. CDR3s include the opening cysteine and the closing phenylalanine or tryptophan. The order of the fields is J gene, V gene, D gene, clone size, CDR3 DNA, CDR3 protein. D genes are given only for firm matches. The listing skips clone size in some rows; elsewhere it reads once, few, many or a size class.

J gene: TRBJ2-7
V gene: TRBV20-1
D gene: TRBD1
clone size: few
CDR3 DNA: TGCAGTGCTAGAGGCTACCGGGACAGCCCAACCTACGAGCAGTACTTC
CDR3 protein: CSARGYRDSPTYEQYF

J gene: TRBJ1-2
V gene: TRBV12-3/TRBV12-4
D gene: .
clone size: few
CDR3 DNA: TGTGCCAGCACCCGACGGCAGCATGGCTACACCTTC
CDR3 protein: CASTRRQHGYTF

J gene: TRBJ2-5
V gene: TRBV7-9
D gene: .
clone size: .
CDR3 DNA: TGTGCCAGCAGCCAGATCGGGACTGGGAAGGTGGAGACCCAGTACTTC
CDR3 protein: CASSQIGTGKVETQYF

J gene: TRBJ2-1
V gene: TRBV7-9
D gene: .
clone size: few
CDR3 DNA: TGTGCCAGCAGCTTAAAGAGCACAGAGTACAATGAGCAGTTCTTC
CDR3 protein: CASSLKSTEYNEQFF

J gene: TRBJ2-7
V gene: TRBV6-2/TRBV6-3
D gene: TRBD2
clone size: many
CDR3 DNA: TGTGCCAGCAGTTACCTCCCAGAATTAGCGGGAGTGTACGAGCAGTACTTC
CDR3 protein: CASSYLPELAGVYEQYF

J gene: TRBJ2-1
V gene: TRBV5-1
D gene: .
clone size: .
CDR3 DNA: TGCGCCAGCAGCGTGACAGTCTCCAATGAGCAGTTCTTC
CDR3 protein: CASSVTVSNEQFF

J gene: TRBJ2-2
V gene: TRBV7-9
D gene: .
clone size: many
CDR3 DNA: TGTGCCAGCAGCTTAGGGAGTGGAGAGCAAACGACCGGGGAGCTGTTTTTT
CDR3 protein: CASSLGSGEQTTGELFF

J gene: TRBJ2-2
V gene: TRBV24-1
D gene: .
clone size: many
CDR3 DNA: TGTGCCACTGAGGCTGCGAACACCGGGGAGCTGTTTTTT
CDR3 protein: CATEAANTGELFF

J gene: TRBJ1-1
V gene: TRBV15
D gene: .
clone size: few
CDR3 DNA: TGTGCCACCAGCGGGACGATGAACACTGAAGCTTTCTTT
CDR3 protein: CATSGTMNTEAFF

J gene: TRBJ2-7
V gene: TRBV14
D gene: TRBD1
clone size: .
CDR3 DNA: TGTGCCAGCAGCCCTAGGGACAGTGGCTACGAGCAGTACTTC
CDR3 protein: CASSPRDSGYEQYF

J gene: TRBJ2-7
V gene: TRBV5-1
D gene: TRBD2
clone size: .
CDR3 DNA: TGCGCCAGCAGCTTACTAGCGGGAGGCTACGAGCAGTACTTC
CDR3 protein: CASSLLAGGYEQYF

J gene: TRBJ1-1
V gene: TRBV29-1
D gene: .
clone size: many
CDR3 DNA: TGCAGCGTTGACCCCCGGGACACTGAAGCTTTCTTT
CDR3 protein: CSVDPRDTEAFF

J gene: TRBJ2-2
V gene: TRBV29-1
D gene: TRBD2
clone size: few
CDR3 DNA: TGCAGCGTTGGCGCGGGAGTTAACACCGGGGAGCTGTTTTTT
CDR3 protein: CSVGAGVNTGELFF

J gene: TRBJ2-3
V gene: TRBV5-6
D gene: TRBD2
clone size: .
CDR3 DNA: TGTGCCAGCAGCTTGCCCCCGGGGACTAGCGGGGGGCCGCGGGATACGCAGTATTTT
CDR3 protein: CASSLPPGTSGGPRDTQYF

J gene: TRBJ1-4
V gene: TRBV6-5
D gene: TRBD1
clone size: .
CDR3 DNA: TGTGCCAGCAGCCCCAGGGGGCCAGATGAAAAACTGTTTTTT
CDR3 protein: CASSPRGPDEKLFF

J gene: TRBJ2-7
V gene: TRBV10-3
D gene: TRBD1
clone size: few
CDR3 DNA: TGTGCCATCAATGCCGCGACAGGGGAAATGGACGAGCAGTACTTC
CDR3 protein: CAINAATGEMDEQYF

J gene: TRBJ1-2
V gene: TRBV3-1
D gene: .
clone size: .
CDR3 DNA: TGTGCCAGCAGCCAAGAGGGAAGAGCTGGCTACACCTTC
CDR3 protein: CASSQEGRAGYTF

J gene: TRBJ1-2
V gene: TRBV6-1
D gene: TRBD1
clone size: few
CDR3 DNA: TGTGCCAGCAGTGAAAAGGGGACAGCCTATGGCTACACCTTC
CDR3 protein: CASSEKGTAYGYTF

J gene: TRBJ2-3
V gene: TRBV2
D gene: .
clone size: .
CDR3 DNA: TGTGCCAGCACACCGGGCCCCGATACGCAGTATTTT
CDR3 protein: CASTPGPDTQYF

J gene: TRBJ2-7
V gene: TRBV20-1
D gene: TRBD2
clone size: few
CDR3 DNA: TGCAGTGCAACCCGGACTAGCGGGAGCGATGAGCAGTACTTC
CDR3 protein: CSATRTSGSDEQYF

J gene: TRBJ2-1
V gene: TRBV12-3/TRBV12-4
D gene: .
clone size: few
CDR3 DNA: TGTGCCAGCACCGACCGGCTTTACAATGAGCAGTTCTTC
CDR3 protein: CASTDRLYNEQFF

J gene: TRBJ1-2
V gene: TRBV6-1
D gene: .
clone size: few
CDR3 DNA: TGTGCCAGCAGTGGGGAGACTCGTACCTTATATGGCTACACCTTC
CDR3 protein: CASSGETRTLYGYTF

J gene: TRBJ1-5
V gene: TRBV5-1
D gene: .
clone size: .
CDR3 DNA: TGCGCCAGCAGCTTGGGAACCGGGGATCAGCCCCAGCATTTT
CDR3 protein: CASSLGTGDQPQHF

J gene: TRBJ2-2
V gene: TRBV2
D gene: .
clone size: few
CDR3 DNA: TGTGCCAGCAGTGAATCCAGGACCGGGGAGCTGTTTTTT
CDR3 protein: CASSESRTGELFF

J gene: TRBJ1-2
V gene: TRBV2
D gene: .
clone size: .
CDR3 DNA: TGTGCCAGCAAGGACCTATCTAACGGCTACACCTTC
CDR3 protein: CASKDLSNGYTF

J gene: TRBJ2-5
V gene: TRBV6-5
D gene: .
clone size: few
CDR3 DNA: TGTGCCAGCAGTTACTCGGTACAGCAAGAGACCCAGTACTTC
CDR3 protein: CASSYSVQQETQYF

J gene: TRBJ1-6
V gene: TRBV5-1
D gene: .
clone size: medium-sized
CDR3 DNA: TGCGCCAGCAGGGAGGGGAATTCACCCCTCCACTTT
CDR3 protein: CASREGNSPLHF